What follows are 27 T cell receptor beta chains derived from one specimen sequenced in a study of technical replicates of blood from a handful of donors. Here immunoSEQ multiplex PCR was the method, and the copy in TCRdb shows in-frame clones only, minus some. The profile shows about 88,000 clones, around 94% of them singletons. The sequencing sample was made of T cells isolated from PBMCs. These receptors all stem from a human donor in good health.

The chain carries TRBV6-1 and TRBJ2-1; the match to TRBD2 covers 7 bases. The CDR3 extends over 14 amino acids. Per germline, CDR1 MNHNS and CDR2 SASEGT. V shed 7 bases and J 9 bases; nucleotides not matched to a gene: 12. The CDR3 DNA sequence: TGTGCCAGCATGGGGGGGGGATTCCAAGGTGAGCAGTTCTTC. This codes for CASMGGGFQGEQFF.

The chain couples TRBV28 to TRBJ2-1; 9 bases fit TRBD2. The CDR3 has 15 amino acids. Germline V gene lookup returns CDR1 MDHEN and CDR2 SYDVKM. V was clipped by 3 bases and J by 2 bases; unmatched bases: 2. DNA of the CDR3: TGTGCCAGCAGTTTTGAGCGGGAGGCCTACAATGAGCAGTTCTTC. Translated, it gives CASSFEREAYNEQFF.

This chain joins TRBV28 and TRBJ1-1; possibly TRBD1 for D (6 bases). In germline, CDR1 is MDHEN, CDR2 SYDVKM. V lost 5 bases and J 1 base, leaving 14 bases between the germline ends. CDR3 size: 15 residues. The CDR3 here is CASSVPGHQNTEAFF. For the CDR3, the DNA is TGTGCCAGCAGTGTTCCGGGACACCAGAACACTGAAGCTTTCTTT. The full variable domain, completed using reference TRBV28 and TRBJ1-1, is DVKVTQSSRYLVKRTGEKVFLECVQDMDHENMFWYRQDPGLGLRLIYFSYDVKMKEKGDIPEGYSVSREKKERFSLILESASTNQTSMYLCASSVPGHQNTEAFFGQGTRLTVV.

The chain combines TRBV5-1 with TRBJ2-3, with 11 bases lining up with TRBD2. The CDR3 covers 16 residues. The germline V gene encodes CDR1 SGHRS and CDR2 YFSETQ. With V trimmed by 4 bases and J by 5 bases, 9 bases remained unmatched. The CDR3 bases are TGCGCCAGCAGCCCCAAACTAGCGGGAGCTGGAGATACGCAGTATTTT. This encodes CASSPKLAGAGDTQYF.

The V gene is TRBV19, the J gene TRBJ2-3, with 10 positions matching TRBD1. The CDR3 totals 15 residues. V shed 7 bases, J shed 3 bases, and the junction held 7 bases outside the gene matches. CDR1 LNHDA and CDR2 SQIVND come from the germline V gene (reference sequence). The CDR3 reads CASIAGTGDTDTQYF. DNA of the CDR3: TGTGCCAGTATCGCCGGGACAGGGGATACAGATACGCAGTATTTT. Combining the CDR3 with reference TRBV19 and TRBJ2-3 gives the whole variable domain DGGITQSPKYLFRKEGQNVTLSCEQNLNHDAMYWYRQDPGQGLRLIYYSQIVNDFQKGDIAEGYSVSREKKESFPLTVTSAQKNPTAFYLCASIAGTGDTDTQYFGPGTRLTVL.

The chain joins TRBV28 to TRBJ2-5; D not certain. The CDR3 is made up of 13 amino acids. Germline V gene lookup returns CDR1 MDHEN and CDR2 SYDVKM. The V and J ends lost 5 bases and 2 bases respectively, with 9 bases between them. CDR3 region: CASSTPAQETQYF. In DNA form, the CDR3 reads TGTGCCAGCAGTACCCCCGCGCAAGAGACCCAGTACTTC.

V and J are TRBV6-5 and TRBJ1-1; D might be TRBD1 (5 bases). The V and J ends lost 5 bases and 3 bases respectively, with 10 bases between them. The CDR3 is 13 amino acids. Germline CDR1 is MNHEY and CDR2 is SVGAGI. DNA of the CDR3: TGTGCCAGCAGTCTTGCAGGGTACACTGAAGCTTTCTTT. It codes for CASSLAGYTEAFF.

The chain joins TRBV5-1 to TRBJ2-5; D ambiguous. V lost 0 bases to trimming and J lost 1 base, with 16 bases between them. CDR3 length: 17 amino acids. Germline CDR1 reads SGHRS; CDR2 reads YFSETQ. The CDR3 is CASSLAPTPGIQETQYF. The CDR3 bases are TGCGCCAGCAGCTTGGCACCGACTCCGGGTATCCAAGAGACCCAGTACTTC.

The chain joins TRBV10-3 to TRBJ1-5; 7 nucleotides line up with TRBD1. The CDR3 runs to 17 residues. After removal of 2 bases from V and 1 base from J, the junction contained 8 bases not matched to a gene. Germline assignment: CDR1 ENHRY and CDR2 SYGVKD. CDR3 sequence reads: CAISEGWGTVSNQPQHF. DNA for the CDR3: TGTGCCATCAGTGAGGGTTGGGGGACAGTGAGCAATCAGCCCCAGCATTTT.

V gene TRBV28 combines with J gene TRBJ2-5, with 12 positions matching TRBD2. The CDR3 extends over 15 amino acids. V was clipped by 5 bases and J by 4 bases; unmatched bases: 5. Germline CDR1 is MDHEN and CDR2 is SYDVKM. The chain's CDR3 is CASSAPGLAGETQYF. The CDR3, as DNA: TGTGCCAGCAGTGCCCCGGGACTAGCGGGAGAGACCCAGTACTTC.

CDR3: CASSVQGAITEAFF. CDR3 in DNA: TGTGCCAGCAGCGTCCAGGGGGCCATCACTGAAGCTTTCTTT. This chain uses TRBV9 with TRBJ1-1, with 8 bases fitting TRBD1. J lost 4 bases, V lost 2 bases, and 4 bases had no gene match. This CDR3 region has 14 residues. Germline assignment: CDR1 SGDLS and CDR2 YYNGEE.

The chain carries TRBV18 and TRBJ2-5; a possible D gene is TRBD2 (6 bases). This CDR3 is built from 13 residues. The ends were cut back, 0 bases at V and 5 bases at J, with 7 bases in the middle. Germline CDR1 reads KGHSH; CDR2 reads LQKENI. In DNA, the CDR3 is TGTGCCAGCTCACCACCGGAGGGTGAGACCCAGTACTTC. Translating gives CASSPPEGETQYF.

The rearrangement links TRBV6-5 to TRBJ2-7, with TRBD1 identical over 11 bases. Germline CDR1 MNHEY, CDR2 SVGAGI. The CDR3 has 15 residues. Trimming took 2 bases from V and 2 from J; bases not matched to a gene: 2. The CDR3 sequence: CASSYRTGGTYEQYF. CDR3 sequence (DNA): TGTGCCAGCAGTTACAGGACAGGGGGCACCTACGAGCAGTACTTC.

This clone appeared once. The chain is built from TRBV4-1 and TRBJ1-1, with a tentative D call TRBD1 (5 bases). The CDR3 is 14 residues long. The germline CDR1 and CDR2 sequences are MGHRA and YSYEKL. V lost 1 base to trimming and J lost 10 bases, with 16 bases between them. The CDR3 DNA follows: TGCGCCAGCAGCCAAGGACAGCGTACTGAATTAGCTTTCTTT. Translation gives CASSQGQRTELAFF.

The rearrangement joins TRBV6-5 to TRBJ2-3; no definite D call. The CDR3 length is 15 residues. V was shortened by 3 bases and J by 0 bases, with 10 bases between the two germline ends. Germline-derived CDR1 and CDR2 are MNHEY and SVGAGI. The CDR3, as DNA: TGTGCCAGCAGTTATCTTGGCGGCAGCACAGATACGCAGTATTTT. Its translation: CASSYLGGSTDTQYF.

This sequence joins TRBV5-1 and TRBJ1-3; D is possibly TRBD1 (5 bases). V was cut by 0 bases and J by 0 bases, with 7 bases left in between. The germline V gene has CDR1 SGHRS and CDR2 YFSETQ. This CDR3 contains 15 residues. For the CDR3, the DNA is TGCGCCAGCAGCTTGGCCAGGGCCTCTGGAAACACCATATATTTT. It translates to CASSLARASGNTIYF. The entire variable domain, with the rest obtained from reference TRBV5-1 and TRBJ1-3, is as follows: KAGVTQTPRYLIKTRGQQVTLSCSPISGHRSVSWYQQTPGQGLQFLFEYFSETQRNKGNFPGRFSGRQFSNSRSEMNVSTLELGDSALYLCASSLARASGNTIYFGEGSWLTVV.

The chain combines TRBV6-4 with TRBJ2-3; the match to TRBD2 covers 11 bases. The junction had 14 bases not matched to a gene; V was cut back by 5 bases and J by 1 base. The CDR3 sequence is 19 residues long. The germline gives CDR1 MRHNA, CDR2 SNTAGT. The CDR3 here is CASSPTSGVQRRRTDTQYF. The CDR3 nucleotides are TGTGCCAGCAGTCCGACTAGCGGGGTACAGCGACGGCGCACAGATACGCAGTATTTT.

The chain joins TRBV7-9 to TRBJ2-5; tentatively, D is TRBD1 (6 bases). CDR1 SEHNR and CDR2 FQNEAQ come from the germline V gene (reference sequence). The V and J ends lost 2 bases and 4 bases respectively, with 14 bases between them. This CDR3 is 15 amino acids long. CDR3 loop: CASSLTETGRETQYF. The CDR3 coding sequence is TGTGCCAGCAGCTTAACCGAGACAGGTAGAGAGACCCAGTACTTC.

The rearrangement joins TRBV2 to TRBJ1-1, with 7 bases identical to TRBD1. The V gene end was trimmed by 5 bases and the J gene end by 1 base; junction bases not matched to a gene: 7. CDR1 is SNHLY, CDR2 FYNNEI, per germline. This CDR3 spans 15 amino acids. The CDR3 loop is CASSPRQGRNTEAFF. The CDR3 DNA sequence: TGTGCCAGCAGTCCCCGACAGGGAAGGAACACTGAAGCTTTCTTT.

Comments on this clone: A junction boundary mismatches the germline segment, possibly from a read error. The rearrangement joins TRBV14 to TRBJ2-7; 8 bases fit TRBD1. This CDR3 is built from 15 residues. CDR1 and CDR2 (germline): SGHDN, FVKESK. The CDR3 DNA follows: TGTGCCAGCAGCCAAGAAGGACAGGGTTCCTCCGAGCAGTACTTC. The encoded protein is CASSQEGQGSSEQYF.

V is TRBV11-2 and J is TRBJ2-1; 8 nucleotides line up with TRBD2. CDR3 size: 16 residues. Germline V lookup: CDR1 SGHAT, CDR2 FQNNGV. The ends lost 5 bases at V and 6 bases at J; junction bases unmatched: 12. CDR3 sequence reads: CASSHVDLAGFNEQFF. In DNA form, the CDR3 reads TGTGCCAGCAGCCACGTAGACCTAGCGGGCTTCAATGAGCAGTTCTTC.

V usage is TRBV1 and J usage is TRBJ2-7; the table gives TRBD2 as D, unverified against the DNA. TRBV1 is a known pseudogene. The CDR3 loop spans 17 amino acids. As DNA, the CDR3 is TGCACCAGCAGCCAAGAATCCTGGGACTGGACCTCCTACGAGCAGTACTTC. It codes for CTSSQESWDWTSYEQYF.

The V call is TRBV6-1, the J call TRBJ1-2; D may be TRBD1 (5 bases). In germline, CDR1 is MNHNS, CDR2 SASEGT. Trimming took off 1 base at V and 5 bases at J, with 8 bases between the two ends. The CDR3 consists of 13 residues. The CDR3 coding sequence is TGTGCCAGCAGTGAAGAGGGGTTATATGGCTACACCTTC. This sequence encodes CASSEEGLYGYTF.

This clone was recorded only once. This sequence joins TRBV2 and TRBJ2-6, with no clear D. Germline CDR1 is SNHLY and CDR2 is FYNNEI. Trimming stripped 5 bases from V and 1 base from J, with 6 bases between. This CDR3 has 14 amino acids. CDR3 in amino acids: CASSLLSGANVLTF. The CDR3 nucleotides read TGTGCCAGCAGTTTATTGTCTGGGGCCAACGTCCTGACTTTC.

The chain joins TRBV14 to TRBJ2-1, with 8 bases matching TRBD1. The germline V gene has CDR1 SGHDN and CDR2 FVKESK. Unmatched junction bases numbered 2, after V lost 4 bases and J lost 3 bases. The CDR3 length is 14 residues. In nucleotides, the CDR3 is TGTGCCAGCAGCCCCGGGACAGGCTACAATGAGCAGTTCTTC. Translated, it gives CASSPGTGYNEQFF.

The CDR3 sequence: CASRRGGALNTEAFF. CDR3 nucleotide sequence: TGTGCCAGCAGGAGGGGAGGGGCATTGAACACTGAAGCTTTCTTT. The gene calls are TRBV2 and TRBJ1-1, with D possibly matching TRBD1 (5 bases). Germline CDR1 reads SNHLY; CDR2 reads FYNNEI. V lost 6 bases and J lost 0, with 14 bases in between. This CDR3 has 15 residues.

The chain links TRBV19 to TRBJ2-7; 7 bases fit TRBD1. There are 13 residues in the CDR3. Germline CDR1 reads LNHDA; CDR2 reads SQIVND (reference sequence). V shed 5 bases, J shed 5 bases, and the junction held 6 bases outside the gene matches. The CDR3 reads CASSPGGGDEQYF. Here the CDR3 DNA reads TGTGCCAGTAGTCCAGGGGGTGGCGACGAGCAGTACTTC. The whole variable domain, remainder taken from reference TRBV19 and TRBJ2-7, is DGGITQSPKYLFRKEGQNVTLSCEQNLNHDAMYWYRQDPGQGLRLIYYSQIVNDFQKGDIAEGYSVSREKKESFPLTVTSAQKNPTAFYLCASSPGGGDEQYFGPGTRLTVT.